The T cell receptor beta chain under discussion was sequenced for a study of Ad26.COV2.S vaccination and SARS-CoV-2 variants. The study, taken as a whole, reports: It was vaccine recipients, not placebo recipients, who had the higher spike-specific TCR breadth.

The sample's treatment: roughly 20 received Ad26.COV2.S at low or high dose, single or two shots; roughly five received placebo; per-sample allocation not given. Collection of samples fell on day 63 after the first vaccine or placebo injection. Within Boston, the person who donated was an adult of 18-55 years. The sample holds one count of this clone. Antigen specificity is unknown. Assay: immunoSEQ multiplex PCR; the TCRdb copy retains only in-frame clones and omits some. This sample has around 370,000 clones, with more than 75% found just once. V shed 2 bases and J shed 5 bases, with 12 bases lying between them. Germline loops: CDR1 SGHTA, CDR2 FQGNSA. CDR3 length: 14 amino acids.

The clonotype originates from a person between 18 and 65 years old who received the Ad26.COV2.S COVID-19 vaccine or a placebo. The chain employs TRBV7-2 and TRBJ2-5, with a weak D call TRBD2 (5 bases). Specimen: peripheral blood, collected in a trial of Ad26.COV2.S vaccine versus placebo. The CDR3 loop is CASSLIRGFETQYF. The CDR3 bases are TGTGCCAGCAGCTTAATTCGGGGTTTTGAGACCCAGTACTTC.